Listed below are T cell receptor beta chains from one sample, sequenced in a study of T cell repertoires in aging, cancer and after chemotherapy. TCRdb reprocessed the multiplex PCR reads via MiXCR and lists one record per CDR3 protein. In the table there are 2,500 to 4,000 distinct CDR3 sequences, nearly 45% of which are singletons. Sequenced input: blood. All receptors come from a human donor with a solid tumor. The CDR3 runs from the conserved cysteine through the conserved F or W. The D gene is left open where the match is weak. The listing skips clone size in some rows; elsewhere it reads once, few, many or a size class.

size	V	J	D	CDR3	DNA
.	TRBV30	TRBJ1-2	TRBD1	CAWSGAGGFYGYTF	TGTGCCTGGAGTGGGGCAGGGGGGTTTTATGGCTACACCTTC
.	TRBV5-6	TRBJ1-1	.	CASSARDGGFMNTEAFF	TGTGCCAGCAGCGCCCGGGACGGGGGATTCATGAACACTGAAGCTTTCTTT
.	TRBV12-3/TRBV12-4	TRBJ2-3	TRBD2	CASRISGRGDTQYF	TGTGCCAGCAGAATTAGCGGGAGAGGGGATACGCAGTATTTT
few	TRBV7-2	TRBJ2-7	TRBD2	CASSPFRAGGSYEQYF	TGTGCCAGCAGCCCTTTTAGGGCGGGAGGCTCCTACGAGCAGTACTTC
.	TRBV7-2	TRBJ1-5	.	CASSLPGTSNQPQHF	TGTGCCAGCAGCTTACCCGGGACTAGCAATCAGCCCCAGCATTTT
.	TRBV12-3/TRBV12-4	TRBJ1-1	TRBD1	CASSLRGQTEAFF	TGTGCCAGCAGTTTACGGGGACAGACTGAAGCTTTCTTT
.	TRBV12-3/TRBV12-4	TRBJ2-5	.	CASSLAWGETQYF	TGTGCCAGCAGTTTAGCATGGGGGGAGACCCAGTACTTC
.	TRBV7-2	TRBJ1-5	.	CASSLLLGADQPQHF	TGTGCCAGCAGCTTATTACTGGGGGCCGATCAGCCCCAGCATTTT
.	TRBV4-1	TRBJ1-6	.	CASSDDRNSPLHF	TGCGCCAGCAGCGATGACAGAAATTCACCCCTCCACTTT
once	TRBV19	TRBJ2-7	TRBD1	CASSKPGQGMYEQYF	TGTGCCAGTAGTAAACCGGGACAGGGGATGTACGAGCAGTACTTC
.	TRBV5-6	TRBJ1-4	.	CASSLGFGSTNEKLFF	TGTGCCAGCAGCTTGGGGTTCGGCAGTACTAATGAAAAACTGTTTTTT
.	TRBV6-2/TRBV6-3	TRBJ2-1	TRBD1	CASSWGDRGFEQFF	TGTGCCAGCAGTTGGGGGGACAGGGGATTTGAGCAGTTCTTC
.	TRBV7-9	TRBJ2-7	TRBD1	CASSLGGGGQGAFEQYF	TGTGCCAGCAGCTTAGGGGGCGGAGGACAGGGGGCGTTCGAGCAGTACTTC
.	TRBV27	TRBJ1-2	TRBD1	CASSVDRGDYGYTF	TGTGCCAGCAGTGTGGACAGGGGGGACTATGGCTACACCTTC
few	TRBV6-6	TRBJ2-7	TRBD1	CASSETYGQAFYEQYF	TGTGCCAGCAGTGAAACCTATGGACAGGCATTTTACGAGCAGTACTTC
.	TRBV5-1	TRBJ1-2	TRBD1	CASSFYGTGGFGYTF	TGCGCCAGCAGCTTTTACGGGACAGGGGGCTTTGGCTACACCTTC
.	TRBV20-1	TRBJ1-2	TRBD1	CSAREDRGPTVAGYTF	TGCAGTGCTAGAGAGGACAGGGGGCCCACAGTTGCCGGCTACACCTTC
.	TRBV7-2	TRBJ1-5	.	CASSLRMDSNQPQHF	TGTGCCAGCAGCTTGCGGATGGATAGCAATCAGCCCCAGCATTTT
.	TRBV9	TRBJ1-3	.	CASSVGMDTIYF	TGTGCCAGCAGCGTAGGAATGGACACCATATATTTT
few	TRBV29-1	TRBJ1-4	.	CSVVQGIGKLFF	TGCAGCGTTGTACAGGGCATAGGAAAACTGTTTTTT
.	TRBV12-3/TRBV12-4	TRBJ1-1	.	CASSYSGLRGAEAFF	TGTGCCAGCAGTTATTCGGGCCTACGTGGGGCTGAAGCTTTCTTT
few	TRBV30	TRBJ2-5	TRBD2	CAWTGLAGGETQYF	TGTGCCTGGACGGGACTAGCGGGGGGAGAGACCCAGTACTTC
few	TRBV6-5	TRBJ2-7	.	CASSSSGLRAYEQYF	.
few	TRBV6-5	TRBJ1-2	.	CASSYQAPIRYTF	TGTGCCAGCAGTTACCAGGCCCCTATTCGCTACACCTTC
.	TRBV6-5	TRBJ2-1	TRBD2	CASSPGLAGALEQFF	TGTGCCAGCAGTCCCGGACTAGCGGGGGCGCTGGAGCAGTTCTTC
.	TRBV15	TRBJ1-5	TRBD1	CATSLTGQGLMPQHF	TGTGCCACCAGCCTTACCGGACAGGGGTTGATGCCCCAGCATTTT
.	TRBV19	TRBJ2-3	.	CASSYSGGGFTDTQYF	TGTGCCAGTAGCTATTCTGGGGGGGGCTTCACAGATACGCAGTATTTT
few	TRBV6-1	TRBJ2-7	TRBD1	CASSASSGTGYEQYF	TGTGCCAGCAGTGCCAGTTCCGGGACAGGGTACGAGCAGTACTTC
.	TRBV24-1	TRBJ2-1	TRBD2	CASGGRGGNEQFF	TGTGCCTCCGGGGGGCGGGGGGGAAATGAGCAGTTCTTC
few	TRBV6-5	TRBJ2-2	.	CASNYGGELFF	TGTGCCAGCAATTACGGCGGGGAGCTGTTTTTT
.	TRBV20-1	TRBJ2-3	.	CSATLEDTQYF	TGCAGTGCAACGCTAGAAGATACGCAGTATTTT
.	TRBV7-2	TRBJ2-5	.	CASSSIGQETQYF	TGTGCCAGCAGTTCTATCGGTCAAGAGACCCAGTACTTC
.	TRBV19	TRBJ2-1	.	CASSMGRGRLNEQFF	TGTGCCAGTAGTATGGGGAGGGGGCGCTTAAATGAGCAGTTCTTC
.	TRBV20-1	TRBJ2-1	.	CSASRGRAKYNEQFF	TGCAGTGCTAGTAGGGGGAGGGCCAAATACAATGAGCAGTTCTTC
.	TRBV30	TRBJ2-1	TRBD2	CAWRGRASNEQFF	TGTGCCTGGCGGGGGAGGGCTAGCAATGAGCAGTTCTTC
few	TRBV7-2	TRBJ2-1	TRBD2	CASSSGLASNEQFF	TGTGCCAGCAGCTCGGGACTAGCTTCCAATGAGCAGTTCTTC
few	TRBV15	TRBJ2-3	.	CATSRDVNGGAQDTQYF	TGTGCCACCAGCAGAGACGTTAACGGGGGAGCCCAAGATACGCAGTATTTT